These 4 T cell receptor beta chains were all obtained from the same sample, sequenced in a study of T cell responses to AZD1222 COVID-19 vaccine. The data were produced by immunoSEQ multiplex PCR, yet TCRdb's version contains in-frame clones alone and is incomplete. The sample lists 150,000 to 200,000 clones, around 92% occurring once. The specimen was peripheral blood, collected on day 0 of AZD1222 vaccination. The source of these receptors is an adult in good health.

The chain is built from TRBV18 and TRBJ2-3; perhaps TRBD1 as D (5 bases). In germline, CDR1 is KGHSH, CDR2 LQKENI. This CDR3 has 13 amino acids. Trimming removed 1 base from V and 8 bases from J, with 10 bases in between. The CDR3 nucleotides read TGTGCCAGCTCACCACGGGGCACGGGTACGCAGTATTTT. It encodes CASSPRGTGTQYF. Using reference TRBV18 and TRBJ2-3 for the parts outside the CDR3, the full variable domain is NAGVMQNPRHLVRRRGQEARLRCSPMKGHSHVYWYRQLPEEGLKFMVYLQKENIIDESGMPKERFSAEFPKEGPSILRIQQVVRGDSAAYFCASSPRGTGTQYFGPGTRLTVL.

The V gene is TRBV30, the J gene TRBJ1-5; D not certain. CDR3 size: 17 residues. The V end lost 2 bases, the J end lost 1 base, and 18 bases lay between the germline ends. Germline V gives CDR1 GTSNPN, CDR2 SVGIG (reference sequence). CDR3 loop: CAWSTIGSSRSNQPQHF. In DNA form, the CDR3 reads TGTGCCTGGAGTACCATCGGGTCGTCCAGGAGCAATCAGCCCCAGCATTTT.

J is TRBJ2-1 and V is TRBV28; 9 bases are a match to TRBD2. The CDR3 loop spans 18 amino acids. The germline V gene encodes CDR1 MDHEN and CDR2 SYDVKM. Trimming at V came to 3 bases and at J to 5 bases, leaving 14 bases not matched to a gene. The CDR3 sequence is CASSFVQGIPSGNNEQFF. The CDR3 bases are TGTGCCAGCAGTTTTGTGCAGGGTATCCCTAGCGGGAACAATGAGCAGTTCTTC. The variable domain in full, completed from reference TRBV28 and TRBJ2-1, reads DVKVTQSSRYLVKRTGEKVFLECVQDMDHENMFWYRQDPGLGLRLIYFSYDVKMKEKGDIPEGYSVSREKKERFSLILESASTNQTSMYLCASSFVQGIPSGNNEQFFGPGTRLTVL.

The rearrangement joins TRBV19 to TRBJ2-7; D perhaps matches TRBD2 (7 bases). TRBJ2-1 explains the end of the DNA better; the J call may be wrong. The germline CDR1 and CDR2 sequences are LNHDA and SQIVND (reference sequence). There are 15 residues in the CDR3. The CDR3 bases are TGTGCCAGTAGTATGGGAGGGGGTAATTACAATGAGCAGTTCTTC. As protein: CASSMGGGNYNEQFF.